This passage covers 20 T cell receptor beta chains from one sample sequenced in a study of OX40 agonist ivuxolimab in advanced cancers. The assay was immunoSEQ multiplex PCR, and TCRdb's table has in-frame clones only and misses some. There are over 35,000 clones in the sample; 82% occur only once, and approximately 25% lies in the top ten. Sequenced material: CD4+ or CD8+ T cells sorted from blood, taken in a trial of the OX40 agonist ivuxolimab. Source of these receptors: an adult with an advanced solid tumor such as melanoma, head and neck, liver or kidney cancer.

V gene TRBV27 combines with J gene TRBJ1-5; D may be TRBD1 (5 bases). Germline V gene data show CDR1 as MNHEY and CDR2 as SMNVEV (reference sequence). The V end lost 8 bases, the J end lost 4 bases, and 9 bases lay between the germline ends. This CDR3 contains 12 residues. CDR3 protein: CASGTHNQPQHF. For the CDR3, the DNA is TGTGCCAGCGGGACGCATAATCAGCCCCAGCATTTT.

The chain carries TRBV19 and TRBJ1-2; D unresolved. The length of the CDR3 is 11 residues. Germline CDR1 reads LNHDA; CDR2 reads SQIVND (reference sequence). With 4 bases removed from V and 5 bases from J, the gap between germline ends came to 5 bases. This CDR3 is CASSKTYGYTF. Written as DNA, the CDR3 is TGTGCCAGTAGTAAGACATATGGCTACACCTTC. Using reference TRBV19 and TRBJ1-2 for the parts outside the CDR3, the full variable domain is DGGITQSPKYLFRKEGQNVTLSCEQNLNHDAMYWYRQDPGQGLRLIYYSQIVNDFQKGDIAEGYSVSREKKESFPLTVTSAQKNPTAFYLCASSKTYGYTFGSGTRLTVV.

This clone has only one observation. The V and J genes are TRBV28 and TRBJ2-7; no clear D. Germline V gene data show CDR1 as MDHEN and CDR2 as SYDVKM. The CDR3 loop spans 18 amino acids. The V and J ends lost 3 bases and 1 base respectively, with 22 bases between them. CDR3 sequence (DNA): TGTGCCAGCAGTTTCCGGATCCCGAGCGTTGGGGTGTCCTACGAGCAGTACTTC. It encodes CASSFRIPSVGVSYEQYF. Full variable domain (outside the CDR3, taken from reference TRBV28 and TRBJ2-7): DVKVTQSSRYLVKRTGEKVFLECVQDMDHENMFWYRQDPGLGLRLIYFSYDVKMKEKGDIPEGYSVSREKKERFSLILESASTNQTSMYLCASSFRIPSVGVSYEQYFGPGTRLTVT.

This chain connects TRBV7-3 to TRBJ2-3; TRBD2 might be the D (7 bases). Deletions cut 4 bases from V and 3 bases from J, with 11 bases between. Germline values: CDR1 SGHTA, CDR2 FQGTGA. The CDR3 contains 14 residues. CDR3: CASSYGGTTDTQYF. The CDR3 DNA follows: TGTGCCAGCAGCTACGGGGGGACAACAGATACGCAGTATTTT.

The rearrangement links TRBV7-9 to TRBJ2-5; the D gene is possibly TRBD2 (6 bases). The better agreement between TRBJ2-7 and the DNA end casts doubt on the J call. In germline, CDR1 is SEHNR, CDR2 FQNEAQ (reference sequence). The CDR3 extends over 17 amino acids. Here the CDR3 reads CASSSIVTGGFSYEQYF. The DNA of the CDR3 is TGTGCCAGCAGCTCGATCGTAACAGGAGGGTTTTCCTACGAGCAGTACTTC.

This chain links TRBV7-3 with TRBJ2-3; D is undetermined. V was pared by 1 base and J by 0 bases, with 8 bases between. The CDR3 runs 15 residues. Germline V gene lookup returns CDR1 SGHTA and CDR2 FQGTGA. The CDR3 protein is CASSLNPFSTDTQYF. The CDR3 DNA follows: TGTGCCAGCAGCTTAAACCCCTTTAGCACAGATACGCAGTATTTT. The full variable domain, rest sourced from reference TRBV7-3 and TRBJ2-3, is GAGVSQTPSNKVTEKGKYVELRCDPISGHTALYWYRQSLGQGPEFLIYFQGTGAADDSGLPNDRFFAVRPEGSVSTLKIQRTERGDSAVYLCASSLNPFSTDTQYFGPGTRLTVL.

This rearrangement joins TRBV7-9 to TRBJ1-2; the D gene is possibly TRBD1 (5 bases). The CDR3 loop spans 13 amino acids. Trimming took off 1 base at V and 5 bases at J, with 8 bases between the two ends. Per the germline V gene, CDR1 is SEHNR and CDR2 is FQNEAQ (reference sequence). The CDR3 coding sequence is TGTGCCAGCAGCTTAGTGGAGGGGTATGGCTACACCTTC. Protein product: CASSLVEGYGYTF.

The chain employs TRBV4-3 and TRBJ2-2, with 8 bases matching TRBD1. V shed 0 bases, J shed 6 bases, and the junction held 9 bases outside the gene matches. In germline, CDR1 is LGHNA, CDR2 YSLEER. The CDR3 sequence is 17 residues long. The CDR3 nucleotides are TGCGCCAGCAGCCAAGATTCAGGGGGCGTCGGTGCCGGGGAGCTGTTTTTT. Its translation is CASSQDSGGVGAGELFF.

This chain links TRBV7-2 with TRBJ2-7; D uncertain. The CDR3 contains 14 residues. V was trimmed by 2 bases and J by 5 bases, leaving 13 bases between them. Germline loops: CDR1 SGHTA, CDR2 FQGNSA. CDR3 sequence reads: CASSLINLGNEQYF. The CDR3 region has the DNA TGTGCCAGCAGCTTAATCAACCTAGGCAACGAGCAGTACTTC.

CDR3 amino acids: CASSQEAGVETQYF. The CDR3 bases are TGCGCCAGCAGCCAAGAAGCAGGGGTTGAGACCCAGTACTTC. The rearrangement links TRBV4-3 to TRBJ2-5, with a tentative D call TRBD1 (6 bases). V lost 0 bases to trimming and J lost 5 bases, with 10 bases between them. The length of the CDR3 is 14 residues. Germline CDR1 and CDR2: LGHNA and YSLEER.

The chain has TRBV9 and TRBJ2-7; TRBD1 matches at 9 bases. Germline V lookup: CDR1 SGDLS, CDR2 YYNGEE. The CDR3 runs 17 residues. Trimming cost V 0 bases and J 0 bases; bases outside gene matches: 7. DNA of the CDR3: TGTGCCAGCAGCGTAGGGGGGGGACAGGGACTCTCCTACGAGCAGTACTTC. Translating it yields CASSVGGGQGLSYEQYF.

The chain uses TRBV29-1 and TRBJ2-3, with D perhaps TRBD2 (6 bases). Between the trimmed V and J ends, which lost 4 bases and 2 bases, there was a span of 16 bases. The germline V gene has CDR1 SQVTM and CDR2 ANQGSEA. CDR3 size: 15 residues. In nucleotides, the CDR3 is TGCAGCGTTGGGTTCAGTAGCGGCAACACAGATACGCAGTATTTT. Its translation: CSVGFSSGNTDTQYF.

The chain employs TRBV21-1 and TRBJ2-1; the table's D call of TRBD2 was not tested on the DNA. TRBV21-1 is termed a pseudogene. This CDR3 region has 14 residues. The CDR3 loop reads CASRAEEAYNEQFF. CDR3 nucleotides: TGTGCCAGCAGGGCAGAGGAGGCCTACAATGAGCAGTTCTTC.

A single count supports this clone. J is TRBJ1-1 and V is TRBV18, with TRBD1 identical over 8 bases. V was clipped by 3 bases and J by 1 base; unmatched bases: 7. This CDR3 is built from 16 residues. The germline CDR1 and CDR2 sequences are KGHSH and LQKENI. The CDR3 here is CASSPSDRVTNTEAFF. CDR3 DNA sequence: TGTGCCAGCTCACCCTCGGACAGGGTCACGAACACTGAAGCTTTCTTT.

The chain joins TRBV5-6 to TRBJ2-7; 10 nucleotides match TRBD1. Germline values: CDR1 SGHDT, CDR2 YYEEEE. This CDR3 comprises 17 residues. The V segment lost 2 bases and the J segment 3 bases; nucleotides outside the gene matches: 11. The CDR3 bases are TGTGCCAGCAGCTTCCAAGGGACAGGGGACGTGCTCTACGAGCAGTACTTC. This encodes CASSFQGTGDVLYEQYF.

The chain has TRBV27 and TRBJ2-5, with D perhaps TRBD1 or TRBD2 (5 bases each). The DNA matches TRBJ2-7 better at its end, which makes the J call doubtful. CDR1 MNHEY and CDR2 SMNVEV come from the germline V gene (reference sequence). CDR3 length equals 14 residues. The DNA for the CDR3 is TGTGCCAGCAGATTTACGGCCCTTGGGGGCGAGCAGTACTTC. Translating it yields CASRFTALGGEQYF.

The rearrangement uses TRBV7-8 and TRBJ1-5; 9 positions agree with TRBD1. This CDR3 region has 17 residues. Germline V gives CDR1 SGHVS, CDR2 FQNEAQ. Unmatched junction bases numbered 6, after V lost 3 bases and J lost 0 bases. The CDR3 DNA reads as TGTGCCAGCAGCTTCGGGACAGGGCTACCTAGCAATCAGCCCCAGCATTTT. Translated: CASSFGTGLPSNQPQHF.

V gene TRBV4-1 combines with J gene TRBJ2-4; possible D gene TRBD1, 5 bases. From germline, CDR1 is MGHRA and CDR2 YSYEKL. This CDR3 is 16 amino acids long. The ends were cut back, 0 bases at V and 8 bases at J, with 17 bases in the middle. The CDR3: CASSQEGRSIPDIQYF. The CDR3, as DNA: TGCGCCAGCAGCCAAGAGGGGCGGTCCATTCCGGACATTCAGTACTTC.

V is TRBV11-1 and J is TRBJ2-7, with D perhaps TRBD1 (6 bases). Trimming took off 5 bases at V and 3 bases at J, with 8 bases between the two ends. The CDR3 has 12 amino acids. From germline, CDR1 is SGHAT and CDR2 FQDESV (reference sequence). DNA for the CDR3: TGTGCCAGCAGCCCGACAGGCTACGAGCAGTACTTC. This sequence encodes CASSPTGYEQYF.

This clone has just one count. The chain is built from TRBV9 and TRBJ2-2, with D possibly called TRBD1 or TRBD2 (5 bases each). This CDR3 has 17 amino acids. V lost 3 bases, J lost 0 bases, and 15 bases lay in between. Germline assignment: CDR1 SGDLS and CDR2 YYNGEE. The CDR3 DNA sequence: TGTGCCAGCAGCGATGGGACCACTACTCCGAACACCGGGGAGCTGTTTTTT. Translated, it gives CASSDGTTTPNTGELFF.